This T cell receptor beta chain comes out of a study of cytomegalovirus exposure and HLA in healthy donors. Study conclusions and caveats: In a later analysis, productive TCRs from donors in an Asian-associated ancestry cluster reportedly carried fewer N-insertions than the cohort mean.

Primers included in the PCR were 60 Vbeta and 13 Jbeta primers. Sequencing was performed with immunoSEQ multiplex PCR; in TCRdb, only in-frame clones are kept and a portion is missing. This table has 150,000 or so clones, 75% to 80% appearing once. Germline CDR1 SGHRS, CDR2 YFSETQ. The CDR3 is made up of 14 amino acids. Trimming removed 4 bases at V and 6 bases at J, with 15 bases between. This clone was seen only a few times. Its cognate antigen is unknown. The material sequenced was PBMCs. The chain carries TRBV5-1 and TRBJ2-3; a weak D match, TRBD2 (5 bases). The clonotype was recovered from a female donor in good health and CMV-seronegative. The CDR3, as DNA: TGCGCCAGCAGCGGCCGGGATGGGCGGGATACGCAGTATTTT. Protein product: CASSGRDGRDTQYF.